The 6 T cell receptor beta chains given below trace back to one sample, sequenced in a study of siplizumab effects on memory and regulatory T cells. Assay used: immunoSEQ multiplex PCR; TCRdb lists only in-frame clones, some missing. The sample holds 100,000 or so clones, about 95% seen once. Sequencing was performed on Tregs sorted from blood. The receptors originated from a human donor in good health.

A single count supports this clone. The J gene is TRBJ2-2, the V gene TRBV18; 13 positions agree with TRBD2. Germline V gives CDR1 KGHSH, CDR2 LQKENI. The CDR3 is 17 residues long. J lost 5 bases, V lost 3 bases, and 6 bases had no gene match. CDR3 in DNA: TGTGCCAGCTCACCGCGACTAGCGGGAGGTGGTACCGGGGAGCTGTTTTTT. It codes for CASSPRLAGGGTGELFF.

The V call is TRBV27, the J call TRBJ2-1; 16 nucleotides line up with TRBD2. Germline V gene sequence: CDR1 MNHEY, CDR2 SMNVEV (reference sequence). The CDR3 extends over 15 amino acids. J was trimmed by 13 bases and V by 6 bases; bases with no gene match: 9. The chain's CDR3 is CASSVMGLAGGYQFF. CDR3 nucleotides: TGTGCCAGCAGCGTAATGGGACTAGCGGGAGGGTACCAGTTCTTC.

The chain uses TRBV19 and TRBJ2-7; TRBD2 agrees at 11 bases. In germline, CDR1 is LNHDA, CDR2 SQIVND (reference sequence). The junction had 17 bases not matched to a gene; V was cut back by 3 bases and J by 4 bases. This CDR3 is built from 19 residues. CDR3 sequence reads: CASSIRASGRISKLYEQYF. The DNA for the CDR3 is TGTGCCAGTAGTATTCGGGCTAGCGGGAGGATATCGAAGTTATACGAGCAGTACTTC.

The chain joins TRBV28 to TRBJ2-5, with D maybe TRBD2 (5 bases). Per germline, CDR1 MDHEN and CDR2 SYDVKM. This CDR3 is 15 amino acids long. Trimming cost V 2 bases and J 2 bases, with 12 bases left between them. As DNA, the CDR3 is TGTGCCAGCAGTTTAGGACTCGGACCACAAGAGACCCAGTACTTC. Its protein is CASSLGLGPQETQYF. Full variable domain (remainder filled in from reference TRBV28 and TRBJ2-5): DVKVTQSSRYLVKRTGEKVFLECVQDMDHENMFWYRQDPGLGLRLIYFSYDVKMKEKGDIPEGYSVSREKKERFSLILESASTNQTSMYLCASSLGLGPQETQYFGPGTRLLVL.

The V gene is TRBV7-9, the J gene TRBJ2-7; weak D call: TRBD2 (5 bases). The CDR3 sequence is 14 residues long. CDR1 is SEHNR and CDR2 is FQNEAQ in the germline V gene (reference sequence). The ends were cut back, 1 base at V and 2 bases at J, with 9 bases in the middle. The CDR3 region is CASSLGEKTYEQYF. In DNA form, the CDR3 reads TGTGCCAGCAGCTTAGGGGAGAAAACCTACGAGCAGTACTTC.

In DNA form, the CDR3 reads TGTGCCAGCAGCTCCCCCCACCAGCGTCGTCGGGAGACCCAGTACTTC. Protein sequence: CASSSPHQRRRETQYF. This chain connects TRBV11-2 to TRBJ2-5, with D hard to call. Germline V CDR1 and CDR2: SGHAT, FQNNGV. The CDR3 covers 16 residues. Between the trimmed V and J ends, which lost 4 bases and 5 bases, there was a span of 20 bases.